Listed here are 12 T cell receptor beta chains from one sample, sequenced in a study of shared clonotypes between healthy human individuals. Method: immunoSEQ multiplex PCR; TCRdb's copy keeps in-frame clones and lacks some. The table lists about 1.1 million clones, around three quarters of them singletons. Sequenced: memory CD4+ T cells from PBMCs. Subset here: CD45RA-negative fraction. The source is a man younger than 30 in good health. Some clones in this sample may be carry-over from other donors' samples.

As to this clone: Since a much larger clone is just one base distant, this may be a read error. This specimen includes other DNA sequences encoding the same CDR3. The CDR3 DNA reads as TGTGCCAGCAGCTTAGAAGGGGGCAATCAGCCCCAGCATTTT. Translating gives CASSLEGGNQPQHF. The chain uses TRBV7-2 and TRBJ1-5; D is possibly TRBD1 (5 bases). CDR1 and CDR2 from the germline V gene are SGHTA and FQGNSA. The length of the CDR3 is 14 residues. Deletions cut 1 base from V and 2 bases from J, with 6 bases between.

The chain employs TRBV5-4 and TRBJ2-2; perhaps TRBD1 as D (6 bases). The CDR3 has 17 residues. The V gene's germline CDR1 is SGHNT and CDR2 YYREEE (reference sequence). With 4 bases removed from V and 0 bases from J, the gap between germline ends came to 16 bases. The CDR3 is CASSPSRTEANTGELFF. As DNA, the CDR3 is TGTGCCAGCAGCCCATCACGGACAGAAGCGAACACCGGGGAGCTGTTTTTT.

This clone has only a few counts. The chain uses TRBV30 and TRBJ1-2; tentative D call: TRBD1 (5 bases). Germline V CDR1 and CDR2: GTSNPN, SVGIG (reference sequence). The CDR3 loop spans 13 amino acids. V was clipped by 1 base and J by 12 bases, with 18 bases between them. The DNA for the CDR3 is TGTGCCTGGAGTGGGGAAAGGGGTGGTTCAAACACCTTC. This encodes CAWSGERGGSNTF.

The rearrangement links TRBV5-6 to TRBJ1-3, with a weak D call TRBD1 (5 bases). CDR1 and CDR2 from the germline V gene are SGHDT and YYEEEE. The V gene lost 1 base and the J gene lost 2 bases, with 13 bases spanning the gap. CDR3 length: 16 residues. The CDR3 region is CASSLWGTTAGNTIYF. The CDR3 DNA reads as TGTGCCAGCAGCTTGTGGGGGACCACTGCTGGAAACACCATATATTTT.

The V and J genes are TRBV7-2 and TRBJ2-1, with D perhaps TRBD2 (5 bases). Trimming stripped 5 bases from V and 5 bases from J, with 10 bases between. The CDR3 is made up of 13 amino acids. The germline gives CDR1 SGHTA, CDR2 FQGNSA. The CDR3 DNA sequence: TGTGCCAGCAGCCAAGGGCGGGACAATGAGCAGTTCTTC. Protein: CASSQGRDNEQFF.

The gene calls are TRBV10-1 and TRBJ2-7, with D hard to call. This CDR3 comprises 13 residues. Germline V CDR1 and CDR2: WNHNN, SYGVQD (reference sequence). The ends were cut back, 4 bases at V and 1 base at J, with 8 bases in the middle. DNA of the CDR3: TGCGCCAGCAGTGTTTTAGTTTCCTACGAGCAGTACTTC. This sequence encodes CASSVLVSYEQYF.

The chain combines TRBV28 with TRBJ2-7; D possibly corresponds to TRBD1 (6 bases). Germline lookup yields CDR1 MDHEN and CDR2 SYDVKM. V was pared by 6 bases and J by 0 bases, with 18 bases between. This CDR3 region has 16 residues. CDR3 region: CASSPRGRGSSYEQYF. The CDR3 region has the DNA TGTGCCAGCAGCCCCCGGGGCAGGGGATCCTCCTACGAGCAGTACTTC.

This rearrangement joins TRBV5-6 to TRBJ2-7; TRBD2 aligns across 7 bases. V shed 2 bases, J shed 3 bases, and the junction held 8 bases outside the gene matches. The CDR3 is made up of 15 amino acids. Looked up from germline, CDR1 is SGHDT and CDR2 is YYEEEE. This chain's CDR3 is CASSLGLAVIYEQYF. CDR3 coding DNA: TGTGCCAGCAGCTTAGGGCTAGCGGTTATCTACGAGCAGTACTTC. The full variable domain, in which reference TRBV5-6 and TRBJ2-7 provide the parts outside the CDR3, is DAGVTQSPTHLIKTRGQQVTLRCSPKSGHDTVSWYQQALGQGPQFIFQYYEEEERQRGNFPDRFSGHQFPNYSSELNVNALLLGDSALYLCASSLGLAVIYEQYFGPGTRLTVT.

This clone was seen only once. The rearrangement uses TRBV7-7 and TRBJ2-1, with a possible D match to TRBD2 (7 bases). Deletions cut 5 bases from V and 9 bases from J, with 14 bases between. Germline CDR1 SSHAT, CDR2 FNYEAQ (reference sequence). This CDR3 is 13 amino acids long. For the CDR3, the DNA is TGTGCCAGCAGCCAAGTGAGGGGGGGTGAGCAGTTCTTC. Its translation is CASSQVRGGEQFF.

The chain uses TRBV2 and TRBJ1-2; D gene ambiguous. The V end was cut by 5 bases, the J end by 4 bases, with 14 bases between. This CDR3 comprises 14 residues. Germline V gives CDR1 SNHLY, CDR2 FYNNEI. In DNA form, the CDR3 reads TGTGCCAGCAGTTCCTCAGACGGACCCTATGGCTACACCTTC. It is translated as CASSSSDGPYGYTF.

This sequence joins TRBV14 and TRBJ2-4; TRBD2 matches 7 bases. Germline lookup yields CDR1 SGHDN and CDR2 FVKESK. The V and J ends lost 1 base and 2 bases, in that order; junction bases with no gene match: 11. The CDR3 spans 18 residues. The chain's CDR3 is CASSQVGGPGGTKNIQYF. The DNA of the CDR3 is TGTGCCAGCAGCCAAGTAGGAGGGCCGGGGGGAACCAAAAACATTCAGTACTTC.

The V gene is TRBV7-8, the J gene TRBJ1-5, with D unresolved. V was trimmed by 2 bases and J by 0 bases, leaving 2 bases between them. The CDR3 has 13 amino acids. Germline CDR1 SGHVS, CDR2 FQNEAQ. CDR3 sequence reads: CASSLHSNQPQHF. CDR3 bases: TGTGCCAGCAGCTTACATAGCAATCAGCCCCAGCATTTT.